The source of this TCR beta chain is a study of tumor T cells in aggressive B-cell lymphoma. The protocol was immunoSEQ multiplex PCR, while the TCRdb copy is restricted to in-frame clones and leaves out a portion. The profile covers roughly 3,800 clones, with around 94% appearing a single time and less than 2.5% taken by the ten largest. This clone was seen a few times. The TCR sequence derives from an adult with diffuse large B cell lymphoma. Sequencing used tumor tissue.

The CDR3 is CASSEYGLAGGPSNEQFF. In DNA form, the CDR3 reads TGTGCCAGCAGTGAGTATGGACTAGCGGGAGGGCCATCCAATGAGCAGTTCTTC. The rearrangement uses TRBV2 and TRBJ2-1; 15 bases line up with TRBD2. The trim removed 3 bases at V and 6 bases at J, leaving 9 bases unmatched. The germline gives CDR1 SNHLY, CDR2 FYNNEI. CDR3 length equals 18 residues.